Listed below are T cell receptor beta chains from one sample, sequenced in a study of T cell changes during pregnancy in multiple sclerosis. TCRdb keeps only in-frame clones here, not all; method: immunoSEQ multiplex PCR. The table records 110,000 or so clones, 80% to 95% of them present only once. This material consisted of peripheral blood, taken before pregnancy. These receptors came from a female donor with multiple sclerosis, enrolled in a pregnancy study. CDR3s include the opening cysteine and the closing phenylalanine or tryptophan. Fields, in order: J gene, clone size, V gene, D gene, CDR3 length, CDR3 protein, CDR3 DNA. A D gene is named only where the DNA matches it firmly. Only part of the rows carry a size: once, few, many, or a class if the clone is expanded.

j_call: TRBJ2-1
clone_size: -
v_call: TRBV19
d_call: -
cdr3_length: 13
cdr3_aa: CASSIRRGDEQFF
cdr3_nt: TGTGCCAGTAGTATACGTAGGGGCGATGAGCAGTTCTTC

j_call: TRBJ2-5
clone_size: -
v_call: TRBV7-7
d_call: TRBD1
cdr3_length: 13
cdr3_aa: CASSRDREETQYF
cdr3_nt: TGTGCCAGCAGCCGAGACAGGGAAGAGACCCAGTACTTC

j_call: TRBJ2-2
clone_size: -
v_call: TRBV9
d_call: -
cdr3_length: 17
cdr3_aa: CASSPRTGQVPTGELFF
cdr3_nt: TGTGCCAGCAGCCCCCGCACTGGACAAGTTCCCACCGGGGAGCTGTTTTTT

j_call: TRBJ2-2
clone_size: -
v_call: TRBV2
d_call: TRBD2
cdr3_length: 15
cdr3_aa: CASRGLAGEDGELFF
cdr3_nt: TGTGCCAGCAGGGGACTAGCGGGAGAAGACGGGGAGCTGTTTTTT

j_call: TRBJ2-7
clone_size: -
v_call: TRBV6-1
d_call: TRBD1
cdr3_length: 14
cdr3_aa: CASRLWDRNYEQYF
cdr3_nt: TGTGCCAGCAGGCTTTGGGACAGAAACTACGAGCAGTACTTC

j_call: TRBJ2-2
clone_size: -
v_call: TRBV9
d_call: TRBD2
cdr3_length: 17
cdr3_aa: CASSVVRTSGHTGELFF
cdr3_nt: TGTGCCAGCAGCGTAGTGAGAACTAGCGGACACACCGGGGAGCTGTTTTTT

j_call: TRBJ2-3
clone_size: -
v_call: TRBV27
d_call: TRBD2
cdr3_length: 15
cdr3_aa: CASSLGLGASAAQYF
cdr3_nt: TGTGCCAGCAGTTTAGGACTAGGAGCCTCGGCGGCGCAGTATTTT

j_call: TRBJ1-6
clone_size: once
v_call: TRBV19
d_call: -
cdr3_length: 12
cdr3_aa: CASQQGFPPLHF
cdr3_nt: TGTGCCAGCCAACAGGGTTTCCCACCCCTCCACTTT

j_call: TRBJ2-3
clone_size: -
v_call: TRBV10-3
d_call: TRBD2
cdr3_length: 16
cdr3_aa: CAISNRPSGETDTQYF
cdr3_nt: TGTGCCATCAGTAATAGACCTAGCGGGGAAACAGATACGCAGTATTTT

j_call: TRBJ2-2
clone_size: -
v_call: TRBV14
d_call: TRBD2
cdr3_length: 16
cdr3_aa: CASSQVVGRFGGELFF
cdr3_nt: TGTGCCAGCAGCCAAGTCGTCGGGAGGTTTGGCGGGGAGCTGTTTTTT

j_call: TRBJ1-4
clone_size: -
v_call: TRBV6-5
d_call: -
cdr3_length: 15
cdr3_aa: CASSYSRQGDEKLFF
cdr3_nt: TGTGCCAGCAGTTACTCGCGGCAGGGTGATGAAAAACTGTTTTTT

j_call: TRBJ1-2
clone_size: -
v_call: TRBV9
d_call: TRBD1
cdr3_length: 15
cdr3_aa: CASSVAATGGYGYTF
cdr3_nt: TGTGCCAGCAGCGTAGCTGCGACAGGGGGTTATGGCTACACCTTC

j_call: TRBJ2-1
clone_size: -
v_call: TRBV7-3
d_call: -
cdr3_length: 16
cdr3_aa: CASSFSSVSSYNEQFF
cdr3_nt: TGTGCCAGCAGCTTTTCTAGCGTCAGCTCCTACAATGAGCAGTTCTTC

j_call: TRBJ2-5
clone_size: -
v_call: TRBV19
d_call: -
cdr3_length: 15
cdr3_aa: CASTRGTATQETQYF
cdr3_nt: TGTGCCAGTACCAGGGGGACTGCGACACAAGAGACCCAGTACTTC

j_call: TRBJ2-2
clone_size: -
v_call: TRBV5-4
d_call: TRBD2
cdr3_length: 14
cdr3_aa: CASSTMTSGGELFF
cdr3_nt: TGTGCCAGCAGCACTATGACTAGCGGAGGGGAGCTGTTTTTT

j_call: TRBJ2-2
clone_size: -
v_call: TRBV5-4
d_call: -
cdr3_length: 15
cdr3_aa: CASSLAKGQSGELFF
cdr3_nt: TGTGCCAGCAGCTTGGCCAAAGGACAATCCGGGGAGCTGTTTTTT

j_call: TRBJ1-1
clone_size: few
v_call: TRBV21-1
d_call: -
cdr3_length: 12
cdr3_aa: CASSKMGPEAFF
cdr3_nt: TGTGCCAGCAGCAAGATGGGCCCTGAAGCTTTCTTT

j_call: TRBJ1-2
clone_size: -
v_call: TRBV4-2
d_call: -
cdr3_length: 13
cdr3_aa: CASSQDQGDGYTF
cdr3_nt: TGTGCCAGCAGCCAAGATCAAGGGGATGGCTACACCTTC

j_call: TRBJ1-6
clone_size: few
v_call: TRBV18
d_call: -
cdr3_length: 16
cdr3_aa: CASSPRVPSYNSPLHF
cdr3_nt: TGTGCCAGCTCACCTCGCGTTCCCTCCTATAATTCACCCCTCCACTTT

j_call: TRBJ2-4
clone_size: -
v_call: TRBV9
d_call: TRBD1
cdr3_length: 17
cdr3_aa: CASSASQGVSAKNIQYF
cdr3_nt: TGTGCCAGCAGCGCCTCCCAGGGGGTTTCAGCCAAAAACATTCAGTACTTC

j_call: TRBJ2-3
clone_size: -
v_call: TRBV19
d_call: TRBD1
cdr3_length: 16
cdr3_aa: CASSFSLGQRGDTQYF
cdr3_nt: TGTGCCAGTAGTTTCTCCCTGGGACAGCGCGGAGATACGCAGTATTTT

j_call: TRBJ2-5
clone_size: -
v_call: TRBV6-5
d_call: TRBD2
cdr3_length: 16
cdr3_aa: CASSYEGGRARETQYF
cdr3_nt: TGTGCCAGCAGTTACGAAGGCGGGAGGGCGAGGGAGACCCAGTACTTC

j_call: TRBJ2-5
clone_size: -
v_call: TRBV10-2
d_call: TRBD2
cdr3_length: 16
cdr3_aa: CASSSPTSRRQETQYF
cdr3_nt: TGCGCCAGCAGTTCCCCGACTAGCAGGCGACAGGAGACCCAGTACTTC

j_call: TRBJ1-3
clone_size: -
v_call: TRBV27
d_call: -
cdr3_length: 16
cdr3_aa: CASAFLGGAPGNTIYF
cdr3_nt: TGTGCCAGCGCATTCTTAGGCGGGGCTCCTGGAAACACCATATATTTT

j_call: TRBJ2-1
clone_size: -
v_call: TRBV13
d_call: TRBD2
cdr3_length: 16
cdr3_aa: CASSLDGQGGWNEQFF
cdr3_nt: TGTGCCAGCAGCTTAGATGGGCAGGGAGGGTGGAATGAGCAGTTCTTC

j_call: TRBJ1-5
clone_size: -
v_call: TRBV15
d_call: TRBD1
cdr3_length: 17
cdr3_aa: CATSREPRRGPDQPQHF
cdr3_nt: TGTGCCACCAGCAGAGAACCTCGTAGGGGGCCCGATCAGCCCCAGCATTTT

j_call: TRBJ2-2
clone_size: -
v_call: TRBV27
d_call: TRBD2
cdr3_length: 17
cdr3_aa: CASSQGGLAGAPGELFF
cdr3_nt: TGTGCCAGCAGCCAAGGGGGGCTAGCGGGAGCCCCCGGGGAGCTGTTTTTT

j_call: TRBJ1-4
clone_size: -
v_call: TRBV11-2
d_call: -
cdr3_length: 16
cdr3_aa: CASSLLRGASNEKLFF
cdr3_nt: TGTGCCAGCAGCCTACTCCGCGGGGCATCTAATGAAAAACTGTTTTTT

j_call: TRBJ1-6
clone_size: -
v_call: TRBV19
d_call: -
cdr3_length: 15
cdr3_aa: CASSIRQGMPSPLHF
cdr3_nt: TGTGCCAGTAGTATCAGGCAGGGGATGCCTTCACCCCTCCACTTT

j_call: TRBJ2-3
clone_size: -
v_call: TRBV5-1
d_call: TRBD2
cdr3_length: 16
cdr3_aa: CASSLGGLAGSDTQYF
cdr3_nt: TGCGCCAGCAGCTTGGGGGGACTAGCGGGTTCAGATACGCAGTATTTT

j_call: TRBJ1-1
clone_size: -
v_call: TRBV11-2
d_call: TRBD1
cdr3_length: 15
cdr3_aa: CASSRLTGVDTEAFF
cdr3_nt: TGTGCCAGCAGCCGCCTAACAGGGGTGGACACTGAAGCTTTCTTT

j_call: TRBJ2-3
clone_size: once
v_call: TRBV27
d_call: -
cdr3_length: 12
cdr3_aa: CASTIPTDTQYF
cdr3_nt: TGTGCCAGCACTATCCCCACAGATACGCAGTATTTT

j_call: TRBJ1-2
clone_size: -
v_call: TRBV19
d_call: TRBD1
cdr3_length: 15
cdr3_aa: CASSTRTGLPYGYTF
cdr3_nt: TGTGCCAGTAGTACGCGGACAGGCCTCCCTTATGGCTACACCTTC

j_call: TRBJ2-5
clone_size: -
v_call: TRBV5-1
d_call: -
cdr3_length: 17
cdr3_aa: CASSLTHLTSPQETQYF
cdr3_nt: TGCGCCAGCAGCTTGACGCACCTGACTAGTCCCCAAGAGACCCAGTACTTC

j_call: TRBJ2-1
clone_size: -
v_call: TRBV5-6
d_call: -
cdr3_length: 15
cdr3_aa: CASILARVGNNEQFF
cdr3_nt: TGTGCCAGCATTCTGGCGAGGGTAGGGAACAATGAGCAGTTCTTC

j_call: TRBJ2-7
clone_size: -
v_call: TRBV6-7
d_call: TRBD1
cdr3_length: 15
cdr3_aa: CASSVEGQVKREQYF
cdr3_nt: TGTGCCAGCAGTGTAGAGGGACAGGTAAAGCGCGAGCAGTACTTC

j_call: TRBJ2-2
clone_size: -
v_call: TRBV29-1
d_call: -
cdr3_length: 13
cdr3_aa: CSVGLTGTGELFF
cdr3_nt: TGCAGCGTGGGACTTACGGGGACCGGGGAGCTGTTTTTT

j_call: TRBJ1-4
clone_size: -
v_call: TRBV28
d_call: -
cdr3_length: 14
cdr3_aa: CASTEQGEVKKLFF
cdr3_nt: TGTGCCAGCACCGAACAGGGTGAAGTAAAAAAACTGTTTTTT

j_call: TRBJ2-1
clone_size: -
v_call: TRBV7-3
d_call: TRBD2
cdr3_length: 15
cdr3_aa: CASSLRTSGINEQFF
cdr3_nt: TGTGCCAGCAGCTTACGTACTAGCGGGATCAATGAGCAGTTCTTC

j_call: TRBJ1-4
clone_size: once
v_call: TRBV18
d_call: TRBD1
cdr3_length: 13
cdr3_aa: CASSPRTGEKLFF
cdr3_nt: TGTGCCAGCTCACCACGGACAGGCGAAAAACTGTTTTTT

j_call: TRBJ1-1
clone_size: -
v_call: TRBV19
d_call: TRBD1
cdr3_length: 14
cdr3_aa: CASSQGAWGTEAFF
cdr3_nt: TGTGCCAGTAGCCAGGGGGCTTGGGGCACTGAAGCTTTCTTT

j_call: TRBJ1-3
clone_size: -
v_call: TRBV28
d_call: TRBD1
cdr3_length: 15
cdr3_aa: CASTRTGRTGNTIYF
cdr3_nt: TGTGCCAGTACTAGGACAGGGAGGACGGGAAACACCATATATTTT

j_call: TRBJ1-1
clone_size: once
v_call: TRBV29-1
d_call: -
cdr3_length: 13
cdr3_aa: CSGAHRENTEAFF
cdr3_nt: TGCAGCGGGGCTCACAGGGAGAACACTGAAGCTTTCTTT

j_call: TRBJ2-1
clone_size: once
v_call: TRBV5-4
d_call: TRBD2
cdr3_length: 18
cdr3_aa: CASSLSSLVAGGDNEQFF
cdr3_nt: TGTGCCAGCAGCTTGAGCTCGTTAGTAGCGGGGGGAGACAATGAGCAGTTCTTC

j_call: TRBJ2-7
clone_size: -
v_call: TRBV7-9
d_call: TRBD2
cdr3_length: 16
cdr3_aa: CASSLLGRERPYEQYF
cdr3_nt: TGTGCCAGCAGCTTATTGGGGCGGGAGCGCCCCTACGAGCAGTACTTC

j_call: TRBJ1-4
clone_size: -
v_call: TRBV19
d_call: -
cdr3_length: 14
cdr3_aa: CASSMGLPNEKLFF
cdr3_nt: TGTGCCAGTAGTATGGGACTGCCGAATGAAAAACTGTTTTTT

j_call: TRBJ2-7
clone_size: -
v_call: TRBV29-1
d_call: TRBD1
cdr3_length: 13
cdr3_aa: CSVKDRASYEQYF
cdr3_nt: TGCAGCGTTAAGGACAGGGCCTCCTACGAGCAGTACTTC

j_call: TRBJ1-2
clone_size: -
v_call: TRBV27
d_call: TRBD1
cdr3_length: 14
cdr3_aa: CASSSDRINYGYTF
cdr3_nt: TGTGCCAGCAGTTCGGACAGGATTAACTATGGCTACACCTTC

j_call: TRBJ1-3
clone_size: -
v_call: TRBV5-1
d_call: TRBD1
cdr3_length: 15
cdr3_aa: CASSLQGGLENTIYF
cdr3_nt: TGCGCCAGCAGCTTGCAGGGGGGATTGGAAAACACCATATATTTT

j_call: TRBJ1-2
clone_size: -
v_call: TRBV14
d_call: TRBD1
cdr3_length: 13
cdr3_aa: CASSRDRDYGYTF
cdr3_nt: TGTGCCAGCAGCCGGGACAGGGACTATGGCTACACCTTC

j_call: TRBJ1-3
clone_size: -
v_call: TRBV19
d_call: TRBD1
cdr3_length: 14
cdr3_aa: CASSLGTAGNTIYF
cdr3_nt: TGTGCCAGTAGTCTCGGGACAGCTGGAAACACCATATATTTT

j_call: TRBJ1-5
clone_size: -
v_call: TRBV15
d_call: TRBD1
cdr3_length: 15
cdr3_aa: CATSRDRTGTQPQHF
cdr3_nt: TGTGCCACCAGCAGAGACAGGACAGGGACTCAGCCCCAGCATTTT

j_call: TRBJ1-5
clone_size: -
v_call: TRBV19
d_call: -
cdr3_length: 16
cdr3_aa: CASSIRPGGINQPQHF
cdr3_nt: TGTGCCAGTAGTATACGACCTGGCGGGATCAATCAGCCCCAGCATTTT

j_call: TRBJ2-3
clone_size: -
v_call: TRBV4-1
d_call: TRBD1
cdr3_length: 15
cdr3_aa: CASSQVAAGGDTQYF
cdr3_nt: TGCGCCAGCAGCCAAGTCGCGGCAGGGGGAGATACGCAGTATTTT

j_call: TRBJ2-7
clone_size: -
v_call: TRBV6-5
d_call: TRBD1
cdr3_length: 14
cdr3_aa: CASSPRDRGYEQYF
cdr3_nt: TGTGCCAGCAGTCCCCGGGACAGGGGCTACGAGCAGTACTTC

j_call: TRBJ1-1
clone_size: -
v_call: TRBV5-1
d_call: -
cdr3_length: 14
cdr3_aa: CASSPYELNTEAFF
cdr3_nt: TGCGCCAGCAGCCCCTATGAACTGAACACTGAAGCTTTCTTT

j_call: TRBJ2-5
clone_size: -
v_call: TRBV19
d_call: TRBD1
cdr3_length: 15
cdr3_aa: CASSITTTGRETQYF
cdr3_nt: TGTGCCAGTAGTATAACGACGACAGGGAGAGAGACCCAGTACTTC